The rows below give T cell receptor beta chains drawn from one sample of a study of T cell responses to AZD1222 COVID-19 vaccine. Repertoires were generated with immunoSEQ multiplex PCR, while TCRdb's copy carries only in-frame clones and drops some. Here the sample spans 150,000 to 200,000 clones, 90% being singletons. The source material was peripheral blood, sampled on day 0 of AZD1222 vaccination. The receptors were sampled from an adult in good health. Each CDR3 is given with its conserved first and last residue. A D gene is named only where the DNA matches it firmly. The listing skips clone size in some rows; elsewhere it reads once, few, many or a size class.

J: TRBJ1-2; size: .; V: TRBV18; D: .; DNA: TGTGCCAGCTCACCTGGGACGGGCTATGGCTACACCTTC; CDR3: CASSPGTGYGYTF
J: TRBJ2-1; size: .; V: TRBV5-1; D: TRBD2; DNA: TGCGCCAGCAGCCAAGCTAGCGGGTACAATGAGCAGTTCTTC; CDR3: CASSQASGYNEQFF
J: TRBJ1-4; size: .; V: TRBV5-1; D: TRBD1; DNA: TGCGCCAGCAGCTGGACAGGGATTAATGAAAAACTGTTTTTT; CDR3: CASSWTGINEKLFF
J: TRBJ2-7; size: .; V: TRBV19; D: .; DNA: TGTGCCAGTAGTAGCTCAGGGGGGGCCTACTACGAGCAGTACTTC; CDR3: CASSSSGGAYYEQYF
J: TRBJ1-6; size: .; V: TRBV25-1; D: .; DNA: TGTGCCAGCAGTGAGGAGGGAAAAAATTCACCCCTCCACTTT; CDR3: CASSEEGKNSPLHF
J: TRBJ1-1; size: once; V: TRBV6-2/TRBV6-3; D: TRBD1; DNA: TGTGCCAGCAGTGACTCCTCAGGGGGGATGAACACTGAAGCTTTCTTT; CDR3: CASSDSSGGMNTEAFF
J: TRBJ2-3; size: .; V: TRBV7-2; D: TRBD2; DNA: TGTGCAAGCGGGGAGGGCACAGATACGCAGTATTTT; CDR3: CASGEGTDTQYF
J: TRBJ2-1; size: .; V: TRBV9; D: TRBD1; DNA: TGTGCCAGCAGCGTAGATCGGTTGGGACAGGGGGTAGATGAGCAGTTCTTC; CDR3: CASSVDRLGQGVDEQFF
J: TRBJ2-3; size: few; V: TRBV7-9; D: .; DNA: TGTGCCAGCAGCCCAGGACTTCCGGGCAGGAATACGCAGTATTTT; CDR3: CASSPGLPGRNTQYF
J: TRBJ2-5; size: .; V: TRBV6-5; D: .; DNA: TGTGCCAGCAGTTACTCGATAGGCGAGACCCAGTACTTC; CDR3: CASSYSIGETQYF
J: TRBJ1-2; size: .; V: TRBV3-1/TRBV3-2; D: .; DNA: TGTGCCAGCACGGGGTGGGGCTATGGCTACACCTTC; CDR3: CASTGWGYGYTF
J: TRBJ1-2; size: once; V: TRBV9; D: TRBD1; DNA: TGTGCCAGCAGCGTTGGGACAGGGGCTAACTATGGCTACACCTTC; CDR3: CASSVGTGANYGYTF
J: TRBJ2-5; size: .; V: TRBV7-6; D: .; DNA: TGTGCCAGCAGTCCTACACCGACAGGTATTGGGGAGACCCAGTACTTC; CDR3: CASSPTPTGIGETQYF
J: TRBJ2-7; size: .; V: TRBV13; D: .; DNA: TGTGCCAGCAGCTTAAGGCCCGGGGGTTACGAGCAGTACTTC; CDR3: CASSLRPGGYEQYF
J: TRBJ2-6; size: .; V: TRBV7-8; D: TRBD1; DNA: TGTGCCAGCAGCTTAGGGACAGGGGCTGGGGCCAACGTCCTGACTTTC; CDR3: CASSLGTGAGANVLTF
J: TRBJ2-2; size: .; V: TRBV21-1; D: .; DNA: TGTGCCAGCAGCGCTCAACTAGGGTGGGTGTTCACCGGGGAGCTGTTTTTT; CDR3: CASSAQLGWVFTGELFF
J: TRBJ2-7; size: .; V: TRBV2; D: .; DNA: TGTGCCAGCAGTGAATGGTGGAGCTCCTACGAGCAGTACTTC; CDR3: CASSEWWSSYEQYF
J: TRBJ1-5; size: .; V: TRBV7-2; D: .; DNA: TGTGCCAGCAGCCCGGACCCTACAGCCGGTAGCAATCAGCCCCAGCATTTT; CDR3: CASSPDPTAGSNQPQHF
J: TRBJ1-4; size: .; V: TRBV11-3; D: .; DNA: TGTGCCAGTCAGGCGTTTGCAACTAATGAAAAACTGTTTTTT; CDR3: CASQAFATNEKLFF
J: TRBJ2-3; size: .; V: TRBV4-3; D: TRBD2; DNA: TGCGCCAGCAGCCAAGATGGGGCTAGCGGACGCACAGATACGCAGTATTTT; CDR3: CASSQDGASGRTDTQYF
J: TRBJ1-2; size: .; V: TRBV6-6; D: .; DNA: TGTGCCAGCAGTTTGCCTGGGGATGGCTACACCTTC; CDR3: CASSLPGDGYTF
J: TRBJ2-7; size: .; V: TRBV4-2; D: TRBD2; DNA: TGTGCCAGCAGCCAAGACCGGGAGTGGGCGGGGGAGTCCTACGAGCAGTACTTC; CDR3: CASSQDREWAGESYEQYF
J: TRBJ1-1; size: .; V: TRBV10-3; D: .; DNA: TGTGCCATCCGAACAGGGCCTGAAGCTTTCTTT; CDR3: CAIRTGPEAFF
J: TRBJ1-3; size: .; V: TRBV19; D: TRBD1; DNA: TGTGCCAGTAGTACCGCCGGGACAGCTAATTCTGGAAACACCATATATTTT; CDR3: CASSTAGTANSGNTIYF
J: TRBJ2-2; size: few; V: TRBV7-2; D: .; DNA: TGTGCCAGCAGCACCAGCGGAAACACCGGGGAGCTGTTTTTT; CDR3: CASSTSGNTGELFF
J: TRBJ2-1; size: .; V: TRBV2; D: TRBD2; DNA: TGTGCCAGCAGTGAAACGGGCAGCCGGGAGGGTGAGCAGTTCTTC; CDR3: CASSETGSREGEQFF
J: TRBJ1-2; size: .; V: TRBV29-1; D: .; DNA: TGCAGCGCCCGTGGCATCGAAGGGTATGGCTACACCTTC; CDR3: CSARGIEGYGYTF
J: TRBJ2-5; size: .; V: TRBV6-5; D: .; DNA: TGTGCCAGCAGTCCCTTTAGCGTTCAAGAGACCCAGTACTTC; CDR3: CASSPFSVQETQYF
J: TRBJ2-3; size: .; V: TRBV19; D: TRBD1; DNA: TGTGCCAGTAGTACAGGGACAGCTAGCACAGATACGCAGTATTTT; CDR3: CASSTGTASTDTQYF